This record concerns one TCR beta chain sequence. Its antigen is not known. A multiplex PCR was run with 60 Vbeta primers and 13 Jbeta primers. Per the original data handling: In a later analysis, the count reached some 88 million unique TCR beta chains, with 8.5 million to 14 million shared. Repertoires were generated with immunoSEQ multiplex PCR, while TCRdb's copy carries only in-frame clones and drops some. The DNA gave D and trimming, while V, J and clone size come from that table. Here the sample spans about 210,000 clones, about 83% being singletons. CDR1 SGHAT and CDR2 FQNNGV come from the germline V gene. The V end was cut by 1 base, the J end by 6 bases, with 10 bases between. The CDR3 runs 13 residues. These data belong to a study of cytomegalovirus exposure and HLA in healthy donors. The study, taken as a whole, reports: Later analysis indicated greater clonal expansion among HLA-associated TCR beta chains than among equally common other chains.

The rearrangement uses TRBV11-2 and TRBJ2-7; D is perhaps TRBD2 (5 bases). This clonotype was sampled from a woman between 50 and 59 years old in good health and CMV-seropositive. Sequenced material: PBMCs. This CDR3 reads CASSLASGGEQYF. CDR3 DNA: TGTGCCAGCAGCTTAGCCAGTGGAGGCGAGCAGTACTTC.